A single sample gave rise to the 7 T cell receptor beta chains below, sequenced in a study of cytomegalovirus exposure and HLA in healthy donors. With 60 Vbeta and 13 Jbeta primers, the PCR was carried out. Clones were read by immunoSEQ multiplex PCR, and TCRdb kept only the in-frame ones, dropping some. The data hold about 240,000 clones, with roughly four fifths observed a single time. The sequenced material came from PBMCs. The receptors originated from an older woman in good health and CMV-seropositive.

The gene calls are TRBV9 and TRBJ1-2, with 7 bases that match TRBD1. CDR3 length: 13 residues. V lost 4 bases, J lost 2 bases, and 2 bases stayed unmatched. CDR1 SGDLS and CDR2 YYNGEE come from the germline V gene. In nucleotides, the CDR3 is TGTGCCAGCAGCCGGGACAGAAACTATGGCTACACCTTC. Protein product: CASSRDRNYGYTF.

This clone was seen a single time. Other DNA sequences from this sample encode an identical CDR3 as well. The genes are TRBV6-5 and TRBJ2-7, with 9 bases matching TRBD2. V trimming: 6 bases; J trimming: 3 bases; junction bases outside the gene matches: 6. Germline CDR1 MNHEY, CDR2 SVGAGI. The CDR3 has 14 amino acids. CDR3 region: CASSLAGAGYEQYF. The CDR3 DNA is TGTGCCAGCAGCTTAGCGGGGGCCGGCTACGAGCAGTACTTC.

This clone was observed a few times. V gene TRBV29-1 combines with J gene TRBJ2-1, with D possibly TRBD2 on 7 matching bases. Trimming left V 6 bases short and J 4 bases short, with 19 bases between. CDR3 size: 15 residues. Germline CDR1 reads SQVTM; CDR2 reads ANQGSEA. The CDR3 coding sequence is TGCAGCGTCAACCGGGGGGCGCGGGAGTACAATGAGCAGTTCTTC. Protein product: CSVNRGAREYNEQFF.

The chain recombines TRBV7-3 with TRBJ2-1; TRBD2 matches at 7 bases. This CDR3 comprises 13 residues. J lost 5 bases, V lost 3 bases, and 1 base had no gene match. CDR1 and CDR2 (germline): SGHTA, FQGTGA. The CDR3 DNA reads as TGTGCCAGCAGCTTCCGGGGGGACAATGAGCAGTTCTTC. It codes for CASSFRGDNEQFF.

Regarding this clone: This sample includes further DNA sequences coding for the same CDR3. CDR3 loop: CASSLPGYGYTF. The CDR3 nucleotides read TGTGCCAGCAGTTTACCCGGCTATGGCTACACCTTC. This sequence joins TRBV28 and TRBJ1-2, with D uncertain. The CDR3 runs 12 residues. Germline V lookup: CDR1 MDHEN, CDR2 SYDVKM. The germline V and J ends were trimmed by 2 bases and 4 bases, with 5 bases remaining between them.

This clone was seen once. A read error may produce the germline difference seen at one junction end. The rearrangement joins TRBV29-1 to TRBJ2-3, with TRBD1 matching 7 bases. The CDR3 length is 14 residues. CDR1 is SQVTM, CDR2 ANQGSEA, per germline. CDR3 sequence (DNA): TGCAGCGTTAAAGACAGGGCAGGGGCAGATACGCAGTATTTT. As protein: CSVKDRAGADTQYF.

The CDR3, as DNA: TGTGCCAGCAGTGAGCCTATCTCTAGCACAGATACGCAGTATTTT. Its protein product is CASSEPISSTDTQYF. The chain joins TRBV6-1 to TRBJ2-3; no clear D. This CDR3 is built from 15 residues. The germline V gene has CDR1 MNHNS and CDR2 SASEGT. V was clipped by 3 bases and J by 0 bases, with 10 bases between them.